Shown below are 8 T cell receptor beta chains from a single sample sequenced in a study of T cell responses to AZD1222 COVID-19 vaccine (dated by TCRdb to 2020 to 2022). This specimen's time point label, interpreted: baseline before first vaccination. The receptor library was made with the immunoSEQ multiplex PCR assay. TCRdb limited this immuneACCESS table to in-frame rearrangements with V and J called. A share of clones is missing; checked studies link under half to unresolved V genes, and the rest is unexplained. The sample table lists about 120,000 clones, about nine tenths of them with a count of one. The top ten clones comprise 14% of the sample. Sample: peripheral blood, taken on day 0 of AZD1222 vaccination. The receptors come from an adult in good health.

The rearrangement joins TRBV19 to TRBJ1-2; D ambiguous. The V gene's germline CDR1 is LNHDA and CDR2 SQIVND (reference sequence). The germline V and J ends were trimmed by 9 bases and 3 bases, with 20 bases remaining between them. This CDR3 spans 15 amino acids. For the CDR3, the DNA is TGTGCCAGCGCATCATATACCCGGGGTGACTATGGCTACACCTTC. Its protein is CASASYTRGDYGYTF. The full variable domain, its missing parts supplied by reference TRBV19 and TRBJ1-2, is DGGITQSPKYLFRKEGQNVTLSCEQNLNHDAMYWYRQDPGQGLRLIYYSQIVNDFQKGDIAEGYSVSREKKESFPLTVTSAQKNPTAFYLCASASYTRGDYGYTFGSGTRLTVV.

This clone was detected only once. This chain uses TRBV29-1 with TRBJ1-1, with D uncertain. Trimming removed 1 base from V and 7 bases from J, with 10 bases in between. CDR3 length equals 12 residues. Looked up from germline, CDR1 is SQVTM and CDR2 is ANQGSEA. The CDR3 loop is CSVEVPPDEAFF. In nucleotides, the CDR3 is TGCAGCGTTGAAGTCCCACCAGATGAAGCTTTCTTT.

This CDR3 is CASSPGTKVGTDTQYF. The CDR3 nucleotides are TGCGCCAGCAGCCCGGGGACTAAGGTTGGCACAGATACGCAGTATTTT. This sequence joins TRBV5-1 and TRBJ2-3; 7 bases line up with TRBD2. This CDR3 region has 16 residues. V gave up 4 bases and J gave up 1 base; unmatched junction bases: 9. Per the germline V gene, CDR1 is SGHRS and CDR2 is YFSETQ.

This clone has only one observation. Relative to the germline gene, one junction end is altered; a read error may explain this. The chain is built from TRBV28 and TRBJ2-7; perhaps TRBD2 as D (6 bases). The CDR3 has 12 residues. CDR1 and CDR2 (germline): MDHEN, SYDVKM. The CDR3 DNA reads as TGTGCCAGCAGTACCGCGGGACGGCCCTTCTTCTTC. Translated, it gives CASSTAGRPFFF.

J is TRBJ1-1 and V is TRBV3-1 (or the pseudogene TRBV3-2); D ambiguous. Between the trimmed V and J ends, which lost 1 base and 1 base, there was a span of 10 bases. Germline loops: CDR1 LGHDT, CDR2 YNNKEL (reference sequence). The CDR3 runs to 15 residues. The chain's CDR3 is CASSQVSNRNTEAFF. CDR3 nucleotide sequence: TGTGCCAGCAGCCAAGTGAGTAACAGGAACACTGAAGCTTTCTTT.

This clone was recorded once. The chain is built from TRBV30 and TRBJ2-1; 10 bases fit TRBD2. Losses at the gene ends were 4 bases for V and 8 bases for J; bases not matched to a gene: 14. The CDR3 has 16 amino acids. The germline gives CDR1 GTSNPN, CDR2 SVGIG (reference sequence). In DNA form, the CDR3 reads TGTGCCTGGACCCCTTATAGGCTAGCGGGGGTCGATGAGCAGTTCTTC. This gives the protein CAWTPYRLAGVDEQFF.

V is TRBV19 and J is TRBJ1-6, with D possibly TRBD1 on 6 matching bases. This CDR3 has 14 residues. Per the germline V gene, CDR1 is LNHDA and CDR2 is SQIVND (reference sequence). The V end lost 7 bases, the J end lost 5 bases, and 12 bases lay between the germline ends. The DNA of the CDR3 is TGTGCCAGTACCTCGGACAGAAATAATTCACCCCTCCACTTT. It specifies CASTSDRNNSPLHF. The entire variable domain, with the rest obtained from reference TRBV19 and TRBJ1-6, is as follows: DGGITQSPKYLFRKEGQNVTLSCEQNLNHDAMYWYRQDPGQGLRLIYYSQIVNDFQKGDIAEGYSVSREKKESFPLTVTSAQKNPTAFYLCASTSDRNNSPLHFGNGTRLTVT.

This chain connects TRBV13 to TRBJ2-2; 9 bases agree with TRBD2. The CDR3 contains 17 residues. The germline V gene has CDR1 PRHDT and CDR2 FYEKMQ (reference sequence). V trimming: 4 bases; J trimming: 4 bases; junction bases outside the gene matches: 10. The CDR3: CASSSASGTSFTGELFF. The CDR3 DNA reads TGTGCCAGCAGCTCCGCCTCCGGGACTAGCTTCACCGGGGAGCTGTTTTTT.